This TCR beta chain was observed in a study of chemoradiotherapy in HPV16-positive cancers. General study results and limits: Candidate HPV-specific clones and E7-related TCR motifs grew in tumor during treatment. Functional assays defining HPV-specific T cells used only a couple of HPV16-positive patients.

With respect to this clone: The antigen is not known.

Over chemoradiotherapy, repertoires were sampled more than once. The CDR3 consists of 15 residues. V trimming: 4 bases; J trimming: 7 bases; junction bases outside the gene matches: 7. The V gene's germline CDR1 is MDHEN and CDR2 SYDVKM. Some clones are missing from TCRdb's copy, which holds only in-frame ones; the method was immunoSEQ multiplex PCR. The sample records about 6,200 clones, 83% being singletons. The source was tumor tissue, collected from a patient who underwent chemoradiotherapy. This sequence joins TRBV28 and TRBJ2-1, with 10 bases identical to TRBD2. The sequence was collected from a human donor with HPV-associated anogenital cancer. The CDR3 nucleotides are TGTGCCAGCAGTTCCTCTAGCGGGGGCGCAAATGAGCAGTTCTTC. It is translated as CASSSSSGGANEQFF.